This entry features one T cell receptor beta chain sequence. The clone's antigen remains unknown. No base qualities exist here, and no much larger clone lies one base off it. The data were taken from a study of control samples from healthy donors and cancer patients (dated by TCRdb to about 2020). CDR1 is given as SNHLY and CDR2 as FYNNEI, both from the germline V gene. From cysteine to phenylalanine, the CDR3 is 15 amino acids long. The DNA shown is the 45-base CDR3, in frame from base 1. The germline ends are 12 bases apart after V is trimmed by 2 bases and J by 2 bases. Libraries were built with the immunoSEQ multiplex PCR assay. TCRdb limited this immuneACCESS table to in-frame rearrangements with V and J called. A share of clones is missing; checked studies link under half to unresolved V genes, and the rest is unexplained. Within this sample are about 120,000 clones, with approximately 92% of them counted one time only. The ten largest clones take up around 1.1% of the sample.

The sequence joins TRBV2 to TRBJ1-1, with the identity of the D gene unclear. The sequence derives from a woman aged 45-59 years with colorectal cancer. Source material: PBMCs. The CDR3 loop reads CASSELRGINTEAFF. The DNA is as follows: TGTGCCAGCAGTGAACTCCGAGGAATCAACACTGAAGCTTTCTTT.